This is a list of T cell receptor beta chains from one sample in a study of Ad26.COV2.S vaccination and SARS-CoV-2 variants. Some clones are missing from TCRdb's copy, which holds only in-frame ones; the method was immunoSEQ multiplex PCR. The sample consists of roughly 350,000 clones, over 75% of them appearing once. The specimen comprised peripheral blood, sampled in a trial of Ad26.COV2.S vaccine versus placebo. The receptors stem from a person aged 18-65 years who received the Ad26.COV2.S COVID-19 vaccine or a placebo. Each CDR3 is given with its conserved first and last residue. Expanded clones get a size class; other rows say once, few or many, or leave the size out.

cdr3_aa v_call clone_size j_call
CASSPPPTGVSGYTF TRBV7-2 - TRBJ1-2
CSADGGYGYTF TRBV20-1 - TRBJ1-2
CASTQGLAGASYNEQFF TRBV2 - TRBJ2-1
CASSPQETQYF TRBV7-2 - TRBJ2-5
CASSLGEETQYF TRBV7-9 - TRBJ2-5
CASSTMGGNTEAFF TRBV5-4 - TRBJ1-1
CASLPDRYYEQYF TRBV2 once TRBJ2-7
CASSFGLTNEQFF TRBV7-2 - TRBJ2-1
CASRGPSETEAFF TRBV5-1 - TRBJ1-1
CASSADRGYGYTF TRBV11-2 - TRBJ1-2
CASSLAGRRYNEQFF TRBV7-9 once TRBJ2-1
CASSELGNEQYF TRBV2 - TRBJ2-7
CASSPPGTDTQYF TRBV7-9 - TRBJ2-3
CARSLDSPRNQPQHF TRBV5-3 - TRBJ1-5
CASSLLEAMNTEAFF TRBV7-9 - TRBJ1-1
CASSQGGVGDTQYF TRBV4-3 - TRBJ2-3
CATSRDLGYTEAFF TRBV15 - TRBJ1-1
CASSVVNRNTDTQYF TRBV9 - TRBJ2-3
CASSVVQNTGELFF TRBV9 - TRBJ2-2
CASSPISWVGQGAPEQFF TRBV4-1 - TRBJ2-1
CASSSRRQGANQPQHF TRBV19 - TRBJ1-5
CASSPQDTIAYEQYF TRBV19 - TRBJ2-7
CAWSDRDNQPQHF TRBV30 - TRBJ1-5
CASSVAAMFDSPLHF TRBV9 few TRBJ1-6
CASSSGLAGGTGELFF TRBV7-3 - TRBJ2-2
CASSLLASAGNEQFF TRBV5-1 - TRBJ2-1
CASSVGNSGPQHF TRBV2 few TRBJ1-5
CASSGLWGDSPLHF TRBV9 - TRBJ1-6